This T cell receptor beta chain was retrieved from a study of blood T cell repertoires in COVID-19. In the study overall: COVID-19 samples collected from the United States, Italy and Spain covered acute and convalescent phases.

V lost 5 bases to trimming and J lost 6 bases, with 23 bases between them. In germline, CDR1 is SGHTA, CDR2 FQGNSA. There are 16 residues in the CDR3. In the authors' methods: Reference gene primer amplification gave estimated nucleated cell counts. TCRdb's copy holds only in-frame clones and misses some; the assay was immunoSEQ multiplex PCR. V and J calls and clone size are as listed in that table; D and trimming were resolved from the DNA. The table has 100,000 to 120,000 clones, around 76% seen once. Sequenced material: peripheral blood. This receptor was obtained from a woman older than 75 with acute or convalescent COVID-19. The rearrangement links TRBV7-2 to TRBJ2-7; D perhaps matches TRBD1 (6 bases). This CDR3 is CASSLTPGQGTTEQYF. Here the CDR3 DNA reads TGTGCCAGCAGCCTCACACCGGGACAAGGAACGACCGAGCAGTACTTC.